One sample yielded the 21 T cell receptor beta chains listed below, sequenced in a study of blood T cell repertoires in COVID-19. Some clones are missing from TCRdb's copy, which holds only in-frame ones; the method was immunoSEQ multiplex PCR. The table lists just over 95,000 clones, approximately 87% of them singletons. The sample comprised peripheral blood. The receptors originated from a human donor in a cohort sampled during active COVID-19.

The rearrangement joins TRBV2 to TRBJ2-5; the D gene is possibly TRBD1 (5 bases). Trimming removed 6 bases from V and 1 base from J, with 9 bases in between. Germline V gene sequence: CDR1 SNHLY, CDR2 FYNNEI. The CDR3 loop spans 13 amino acids. The CDR3 nucleotides are TGTGCCAGCAGGACAGCCTTCCAAGAGACCCAGTACTTC. Translated, it gives CASRTAFQETQYF.

The V call is TRBV10-1, the J call TRBJ2-1, with TRBD2 matching over 16 bases. V was pared by 4 bases and J by 8 bases, with 2 bases of the junction left unmatched. Germline assignment: CDR1 WNHNN and CDR2 SYGVQD (reference sequence). The CDR3 covers 15 residues. The CDR3 sequence is CASSVGTSGRDEQFF. The DNA of the CDR3 is TGCGCCAGCAGTGTCGGGACTAGCGGGAGGGATGAGCAGTTCTTC.

The genes are TRBV7-9 and TRBJ1-5; D is uncertain. This CDR3 is 14 amino acids long. The germline CDR1 and CDR2 sequences are SEHNR and FQNEAQ (reference sequence). Trimming left V 5 bases short and J 2 bases short, with 10 bases between. CDR3: CASSAGSGNQPQHF. The CDR3 bases are TGTGCCAGCAGCGCCGGGTCGGGCAATCAGCCCCAGCATTTT.

The V call is TRBV6-5, the J call TRBJ1-2; 8 bases agree with TRBD1. The CDR3 loop spans 14 amino acids. V shed 6 bases and J 4 bases; nucleotides not matched to a gene: 7. Germline V gene lookup returns CDR1 MNHEY and CDR2 SVGAGI. CDR3: CASSRTGPSYGYTF. As DNA, the CDR3 is TGTGCCAGCAGCCGGACAGGGCCTAGCTATGGCTACACCTTC.

This sequence joins TRBV10-3 and TRBJ2-5; 9 bases are a match to TRBD1. The junction had 8 bases not matched to a gene; V was cut back by 0 bases and J by 3 bases. This CDR3 is built from 17 residues. Germline V gene sequence: CDR1 ENHRY, CDR2 SYGVKD. CDR3 bases: TGTGCCATCAGTGAGTCTGGGACAGGGTCGACCAAAGAGACCCAGTACTTC. This encodes CAISESGTGSTKETQYF.

This chain uses TRBV7-9 with TRBJ2-5; tentative D call: TRBD2 (5 bases). CDR3 size: 14 residues. Trimming removed 4 bases from V and 2 bases from J, with 11 bases in between. CDR1 and CDR2 from the germline V gene are SEHNR and FQNEAQ (reference sequence). CDR3: CASSSGGFQETQYF. The CDR3 DNA reads as TGTGCCAGCAGCTCCGGAGGCTTTCAAGAGACCCAGTACTTC.

The CDR3 protein is CATSPKKQGSGYTF. The CDR3 region has the DNA TGTGCCACCAGCCCAAAAAAGCAGGGATCCGGCTACACCTTC. V usage is TRBV15 and J usage is TRBJ1-2, with TRBD1 as a possible D gene (5 bases). V lost 5 bases to trimming and J lost 8 bases, with 18 bases between them. The CDR3 has 14 amino acids. Germline lookup yields CDR1 LNHNV and CDR2 YYDKDF (reference sequence).

The rearrangement links TRBV6-6 to TRBJ1-2; maybe TRBD1 (6 bases). Germline CDR1 and CDR2: MNHNY and SVGAGI (reference sequence). The CDR3 sequence is 14 residues long. The V end was cut by 0 bases, the J end by 10 bases, with 15 bases between. The CDR3 DNA reads as TGTGCCAGCAGTTACTCGAACAGGGAAGCGGACTACACCTTC. Residues: CASSYSNREADYTF.

The V gene is TRBV11-2, the J gene TRBJ1-2, with 8 bases identical to TRBD1. Per the germline V gene, CDR1 is SGHAT and CDR2 is FQNNGV. V was pared by 5 bases and J by 7 bases, with 12 bases of the junction left unmatched. The CDR3 extends over 15 amino acids. The CDR3 coding sequence is TGTGCCAGCAGCCCAACGCGACAGGGGACTATTGGCTACACCTTC. The encoded protein is CASSPTRQGTIGYTF.

A few counts support this clone. V is TRBV5-4 and J is TRBJ2-2; 7 positions match TRBD1. The CDR3 spans 17 residues. CDR1 SGHNT and CDR2 YYREEE come from the germline V gene (reference sequence). The trim removed 0 bases at V and 6 bases at J, leaving 11 bases unmatched. The CDR3 here is CASSLGGEGGQPGELFF. The DNA for the CDR3 is TGTGCCAGCAGCTTGGGAGGTGAAGGGGGCCAGCCCGGGGAGCTGTTTTTT. The entire variable domain, with the rest obtained from reference TRBV5-4 and TRBJ2-2, is as follows: ETGVTQSPTHLIKTRGQQVTLRCSSQSGHNTVSWYQQALGQGPQFIFQYYREEENGRGNFPPRFSGLQFPNYSSELNVNALELDDSALYLCASSLGGEGGQPGELFFGEGSRLTVL.

V and J are TRBV5-6 and TRBJ1-1; 7 bases match TRBD1. V lost 4 bases and J lost 1; bases outside the gene matches: 16. Germline CDR1 is SGHDT and CDR2 is YYEEEE. This CDR3 has 18 residues. The CDR3 here is CASSPPDTTGVRNTEAFF. The CDR3 DNA is TGTGCCAGCAGCCCCCCCGACACCACAGGGGTCAGGAACACTGAAGCTTTCTTT.

The table lists this clone with a count of one. This chain joins TRBV19 and TRBJ2-1; 8 nucleotides match TRBD1. Germline CDR1 and CDR2: LNHDA and SQIVND (reference sequence). CDR3 size: 15 residues. The V and J ends lost 9 bases and 1 base, in that order; junction bases with no gene match: 8. This CDR3 is CASSLQGVSYNEQFF. CDR3 DNA sequence: TGTGCCAGCTCCCTACAGGGGGTTTCCTACAATGAGCAGTTCTTC.

V gene TRBV5-1 combines with J gene TRBJ2-2; possibly TRBD1 for D (7 bases). The germline V gene has CDR1 SGHRS and CDR2 YFSETQ. The CDR3 runs 17 residues. V lost 3 bases and J lost 3, with 18 bases in between. CDR3 in DNA: TGCGCCAGCAGCTCCCCCCCGGGCAGGGGGGACACCGGGGAGCTGTTTTTT. This translates into CASSSPPGRGDTGELFF.

The chain employs TRBV5-1 and TRBJ1-6; 7 positions agree with TRBD1. Germline V gives CDR1 SGHRS, CDR2 YFSETQ. The V segment lost 0 bases and the J segment 7 bases; nucleotides outside the gene matches: 13. This CDR3 is built from 18 residues. In DNA form, the CDR3 reads TGCGCCAGCAGCTTGGGGCCCGACAGGGCGTCGAGGAATTCACCCCTCCACTTT. The encoded protein is CASSLGPDRASRNSPLHF.

This chain joins TRBV3-1 (or the pseudogene TRBV3-2) and TRBJ2-1; D is uncertain. Trimming cost V 3 bases and J 0 bases, with 12 bases left between them. This CDR3 has 16 amino acids. CDR1 LGHDT and CDR2 YNNKEL come from the germline V gene (reference sequence). The CDR3: CASSQRALYSYNEQFF. CDR3 nucleotide sequence: TGTGCCAGCAGCCAGCGAGCCCTCTACTCCTACAATGAGCAGTTCTTC.

The V call is TRBV4-1, the J call TRBJ2-5; 11 positions match TRBD2. V lost 0 bases and J lost 0; bases outside the gene matches: 6. CDR1 and CDR2 (germline): MGHRA, YSYEKL. The CDR3 has 18 amino acids. For the CDR3, the DNA is TGCGCCAGCAGCCAAGAGCCTAGCGGGGGGCCGTACCAAGAGACCCAGTACTTC. Translated, it gives CASSQEPSGGPYQETQYF.

The chain links TRBV3-1 (or the pseudogene TRBV3-2) to TRBJ2-1; perhaps TRBD1 as D (5 bases). The CDR3 totals 17 residues. The V and J ends lost 3 bases and 0 bases respectively, with 15 bases between them. The germline V gene has CDR1 LGHDT and CDR2 YNNKEL (reference sequence). CDR3 amino acids: CASSHPVTETSYNEQFF. Written as DNA, the CDR3 is TGTGCCAGCAGCCACCCCGTGACAGAGACCTCCTACAATGAGCAGTTCTTC.

This chain joins TRBV11-2 and TRBJ2-3, with TRBD2 matching over 8 bases. Germline V lookup: CDR1 SGHAT, CDR2 FQNNGV. The CDR3 sequence is 13 residues long. The trim removed 5 bases at V and 3 bases at J, leaving 1 base unmatched. The CDR3 region is CASSLAGTDTQYF. DNA of the CDR3: TGTGCCAGCAGCCTAGCGGGTACAGATACGCAGTATTTT.

The chain has TRBV4-3 and TRBJ1-4; possibly TRBD1 for D (5 bases). This CDR3 comprises 20 residues. Trimming removed 0 bases from V and 7 bases from J, with 27 bases in between. The germline V gene has CDR1 LGHNA and CDR2 YSLEER. The CDR3 region is CASSQDLVRSGRAGSEKLFF. DNA of the CDR3: TGCGCCAGCAGCCAAGATCTCGTTCGGTCAGGGAGGGCGGGGAGTGAAAAACTGTTTTTT.

The chain joins TRBV2 to TRBJ2-7; a possible D gene is TRBD1 (6 bases). Trimming pared 8 bases from V and 2 bases from J, leaving 22 bases between. Germline V gene lookup returns CDR1 SNHLY and CDR2 FYNNEI. There are 16 residues in the CDR3. The DNA for the CDR3 is TGTGCCAGCCGGGACATTGGGGGAGCGGCTACCTACGAGCAGTACTTC. The encoded protein is CASRDIGGAATYEQYF.

This chain joins TRBV6-5 and TRBJ2-7; weak D call: TRBD1 (5 bases). There are 14 residues in the CDR3. Per germline, CDR1 MNHEY and CDR2 SVGAGI. Trimming removed 0 bases from V and 5 bases from J, with 11 bases in between. CDR3 nucleotides: TGTGCCAGCAGTTACTCAGCAGGGCTCGACGAGCAGTACTTC. The encoded protein is CASSYSAGLDEQYF.